This TCR beta chain originates from a study of spatial heterogeneity in lung cancer. Study context: Sequence detection consistently recorded a greater number of beta-chain than alpha-chain sequences. Raw reads showed each unique TCR and UMI combination turning up more than ten times on average.

From germline, CDR1 is MNHGY and CDR2 SVAAGI. Trimming removed 6 bases at V and 3 bases at J, with 21 bases between. This CDR3 has 17 residues. This clonotype was recorded at least ten times. The antigen remains unidentified. Points from the study as a whole: Blood contained ubiquitous expanded tumor TCRs more at resection than at follow-up.

Time point denoted: sample taken at primary tumor resection. In each case, whole RNA from tumor, nontumor lung or frozen PBMC was sequenced unsorted. Samples were obtained from approximately 76 donors, all untreated early-stage non-small cell lung cancer patients. TCRdb re-analysed the 5' RACE reads in MiXCR, keeping a single row per CDR3 protein. The sample records 25,000 to 30,000 distinct CDR3 sequences, 7.5% to 9.5% being singletons. The receptor comes from a female donor with early-stage non-small cell lung cancer. Sequencing was performed on PBMCs, taken at surgery. The rearrangement links TRBV6-9 to TRBJ1-5; weak D call: TRBD1 (5 bases). CDR3 region: CASRCGGLLRNNQPQHF. CDR3 nucleotide sequence: TGTGCCAGCAGATGTGGGGGACTCCTTAGGAACAATCAGCCCCAGCATTTT.